This T cell receptor beta chain was sequenced in a study of T cell responses to AZD1222 COVID-19 vaccine. The data were produced by immunoSEQ multiplex PCR, yet TCRdb's version contains in-frame clones alone and is incomplete. The table has about 170,000 clones, roughly 92% seen once. This sequence was found in an adult in good health. The starting material was peripheral blood, obtained on day 0 of AZD1222 vaccination.

The CDR3 reads CASSEGQGRVEGYTF. CDR3 DNA: TGTGCCAGCAGCGAGGGACAGGGGAGAGTAGAAGGCTACACCTTC. J is TRBJ1-2 and V is TRBV4-2, with 10 nucleotides matching TRBD1. Looked up from germline, CDR1 is LGHNA and CDR2 is YNFKEQ. Trimming cost V 5 bases and J 8 bases; bases outside gene matches: 11. This CDR3 comprises 15 residues.